This TCR beta chain was captured by sequencing in a study of blood T cells in healthy people across ages. Germline values: CDR1 SQVTM, CDR2 ANQGSEA. V lost 4 bases and J lost 11; bases outside the gene matches: 9. The CDR3 runs 12 residues. About 10 milliliters was the volume of peripheral blood drawn from each donor. The study isolated at least 6.5 million PBMCs from each sample. The second PCR ran about 6 to 11 cycles with a sample-barcoded 5' primer and J-beta primers. TCRdb ran MiXCR on the 5' RACE reads and lists one entry per CDR3 protein. The table has roughly 900,000 distinct CDR3 sequences, under 50% seen once.

Material for sequencing was blood. This sequence joins TRBV29-1 and TRBJ2-5; 8 bases map to TRBD1. The TCR was taken from a man aged 25 to 45 in good health. The CDR3 loop is CSVGRQGNEQYF. The CDR3 DNA reads as TGCAGCGTTGGAAGACAGGGGAATGAGCAGTACTTC.